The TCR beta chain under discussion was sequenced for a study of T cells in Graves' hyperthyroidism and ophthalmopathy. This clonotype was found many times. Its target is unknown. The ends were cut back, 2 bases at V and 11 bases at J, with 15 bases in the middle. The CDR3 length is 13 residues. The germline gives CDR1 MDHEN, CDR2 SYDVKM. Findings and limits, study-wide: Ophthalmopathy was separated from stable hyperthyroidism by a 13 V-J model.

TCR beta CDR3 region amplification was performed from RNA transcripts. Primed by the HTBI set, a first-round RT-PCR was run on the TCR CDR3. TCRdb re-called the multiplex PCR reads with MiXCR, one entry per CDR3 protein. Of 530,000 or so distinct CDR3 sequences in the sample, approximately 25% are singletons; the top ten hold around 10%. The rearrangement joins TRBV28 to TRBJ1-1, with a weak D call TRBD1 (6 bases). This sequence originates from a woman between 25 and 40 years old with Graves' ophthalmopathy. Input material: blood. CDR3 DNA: TGTGCCAGCAGTTTACCCGGACAGACCCGGGCTTTCTTT. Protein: CASSLPGQTRAFF.